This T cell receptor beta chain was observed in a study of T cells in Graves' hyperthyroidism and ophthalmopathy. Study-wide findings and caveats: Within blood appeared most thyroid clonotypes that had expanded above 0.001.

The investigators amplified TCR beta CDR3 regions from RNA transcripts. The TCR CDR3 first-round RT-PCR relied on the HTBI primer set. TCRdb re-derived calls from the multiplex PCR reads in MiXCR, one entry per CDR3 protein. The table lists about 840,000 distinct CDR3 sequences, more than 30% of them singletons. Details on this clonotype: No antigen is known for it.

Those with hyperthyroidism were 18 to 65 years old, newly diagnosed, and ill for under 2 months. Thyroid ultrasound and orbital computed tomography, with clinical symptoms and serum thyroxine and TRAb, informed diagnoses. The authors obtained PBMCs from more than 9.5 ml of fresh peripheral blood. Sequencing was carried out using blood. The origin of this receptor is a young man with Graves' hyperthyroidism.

This CDR3 reads CASSTTTSVHQETQYF. The CDR3 region has the DNA TGTGCCAGCAGCACTACGACTAGCGTTCACCAAGAGACCCAGTACTTC. The chain uses TRBV12-3 or TRBV12-4 and TRBJ2-5, with 8 bases identical to TRBD2. The CDR3 length is 16 residues. Unmatched junction bases numbered 9, after V lost 6 bases and J lost 0 bases.